The clone carrying this T cell receptor beta chain was seen a handful of times. The sample comes from a study of blood T cells in healthy people across ages. The authors ran a second PCR of about 6 to 11 cycles using a sample-barcoded 5' primer and a J-beta primer mix. A single record per CDR3 protein comes from TCRdb applying MiXCR to the 5' RACE reads. The sample includes some 1.5 million distinct CDR3 sequences, 28% seen only once; the top ten take 6.5% to 8.5%. The receptor comes from a woman aged 25-40 years in good health. Sequenced: blood.

The CDR3 region has the DNA TGTGCCACCAGTGACCCCCTAGCGGGAGAAGGCAATGAGCAGTTCTTC. It is translated as CATSDPLAGEGNEQFF. The rearrangement uses TRBV24-1 and TRBJ2-1, with 10 bases identical to TRBD2. The CDR3 extends over 16 amino acids. The V gene end was trimmed by 4 bases and the J gene end by 6 bases; junction bases not matched to a gene: 8. The germline CDR1 and CDR2 sequences are KGHDR and SFDVKD.